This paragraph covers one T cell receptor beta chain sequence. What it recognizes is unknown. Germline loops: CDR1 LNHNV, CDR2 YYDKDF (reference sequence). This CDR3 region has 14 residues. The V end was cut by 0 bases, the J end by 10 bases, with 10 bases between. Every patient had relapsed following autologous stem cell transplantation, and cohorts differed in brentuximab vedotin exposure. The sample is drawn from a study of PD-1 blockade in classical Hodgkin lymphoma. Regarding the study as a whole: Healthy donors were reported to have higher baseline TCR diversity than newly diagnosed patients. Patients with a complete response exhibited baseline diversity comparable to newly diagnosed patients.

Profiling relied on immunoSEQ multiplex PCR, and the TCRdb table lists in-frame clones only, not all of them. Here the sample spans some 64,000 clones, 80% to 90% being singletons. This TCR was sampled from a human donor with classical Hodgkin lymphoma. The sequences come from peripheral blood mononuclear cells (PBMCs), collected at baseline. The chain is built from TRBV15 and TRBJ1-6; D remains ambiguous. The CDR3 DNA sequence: TGTGCCACCAGCAGAGATAAGGGAAACTCACCCCTCCACTTT. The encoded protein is CATSRDKGNSPLHF.